The 9 T cell receptor beta chains given below trace back to one sample, sequenced in a study of cytomegalovirus exposure and HLA in healthy donors. The PCR was carried out with 60 Vbeta primers and 13 Jbeta primers. Measured with immunoSEQ multiplex PCR; TCRdb has only the in-frame clones, and not every one. Of about 82,000 clones in the sample, 63% were seen once. The source material was PBMCs. The origin of the receptors is a woman aged 40 to 50 in good health and CMV-seropositive.

This clone showed up just a few times. The CDR3 loop reads CASSLRLGQYGYTF. The CDR3 nucleotides are TGTGCCAGCAGTTTGCGTCTGGGGCAATATGGCTACACCTTC. The chain employs TRBV27 and TRBJ1-2, with D possibly matching TRBD1 (5 bases). Trimming took 3 bases from V and 5 from J, leaving 13 bases between them. The germline CDR1 and CDR2 sequences are MNHEY and SMNVEV (reference sequence). CDR3 length: 14 amino acids.

V gene TRBV7-8 combines with J gene TRBJ1-1, with TRBD1 matching 7 bases. V trimming: 6 bases; J trimming: 1 base; junction bases outside the gene matches: 8. CDR3 length equals 15 residues. Looked up from germline, CDR1 is SGHVS and CDR2 is FQNEAQ. DNA of the CDR3: TGTGCCAGCAGGAAACAGGGGTCAGGGAACACTGAAGCTTTCTTT. Translating it yields CASRKQGSGNTEAFF.

The chain couples TRBV5-4 to TRBJ1-1, with 12 positions matching TRBD1. The CDR3 consists of 14 residues. With 5 bases clipped from V and 5 bases from J, the junction kept 4 bases outside the gene matches. Germline CDR1 and CDR2: SGHNT and YYREEE (reference sequence). The CDR3 here is CASRGQGAETEAFF. The CDR3 bases are TGTGCCAGCAGGGGACAGGGGGCGGAAACTGAAGCTTTCTTT.

V gene TRBV7-2 combines with J gene TRBJ2-7, with D possibly TRBD2 on 7 matching bases. Germline values: CDR1 SGHTA, CDR2 FQGNSA. V gave up 5 bases and J gave up 9 bases, with 23 bases separating them. The CDR3 runs 15 residues. The CDR3: CASSPDVASGGGQYF. CDR3 nucleotide sequence: TGTGCCAGCAGCCCCGACGTGGCTAGCGGAGGGGGGCAGTACTTC.

The chain joins TRBV11-2 to TRBJ1-1; TRBD1 matches at 10 bases. CDR1 and CDR2 from the germline V gene are SGHAT and FQNNGV. Trimming cost V 5 bases and J 1 base; bases outside gene matches: 4. The length of the CDR3 is 15 residues. CDR3 amino acids: CASSHRDRGNTEAFF. The CDR3 DNA follows: TGTGCCAGCAGCCACCGGGACAGGGGGAACACTGAAGCTTTCTTT.

The genes are TRBV7-3 and TRBJ2-1, with 8 bases matching TRBD2. Germline V CDR1 and CDR2: SGHTA, FQGTGA. V gave up 0 bases and J gave up 6 bases; unmatched junction bases: 4. This CDR3 has 15 amino acids. This chain's CDR3 is CASSLTAGVRNEQFF. CDR3 in DNA: TGTGCCAGCAGCTTAACAGCGGGAGTTCGCAATGAGCAGTTCTTC. Looking up the rest from reference TRBV7-3 and TRBJ2-1 gives the full variable domain: GAGVSQTPSNKVTEKGKYVELRCDPISGHTALYWYRQSLGQGPEFLIYFQGTGAADDSGLPNDRFFAVRPEGSVSTLKIQRTERGDSAVYLCASSLTAGVRNEQFFGPGTRLTVL.

This clone was picked up a small number of times. The chain joins TRBV6-5 to TRBJ2-3, with 9 bases matching TRBD2. There are 14 residues in the CDR3. CDR1 and CDR2 from the germline V gene are MNHEY and SVGAGI. Germline trimming cut 8 bases from V and 0 bases from J; bases unmatched to any gene: 3. The CDR3: CASGLALSTDTQYF. The CDR3 DNA is TGTGCCAGCGGACTAGCGCTAAGCACAGATACGCAGTATTTT.

This clone has a handful of counts. V is TRBV10-2 and J is TRBJ2-1; D is possibly TRBD2 (5 bases). This CDR3 is 11 amino acids long. Germline V gene sequence: CDR1 WSHSY, CDR2 SAAADI. The ends were cut back, 8 bases at V and 7 bases at J, with 9 bases in the middle. The CDR3 here is CASLGLNEQFF. The DNA of the CDR3 is TGCGCCAGCTTAGGACTGAATGAGCAGTTCTTC.

V usage is TRBV7-9 and J usage is TRBJ1-1; no clear D gene. CDR3 size: 13 residues. Germline V gene sequence: CDR1 SEHNR, CDR2 FQNEAQ (reference sequence). V was clipped by 5 bases and J by 2 bases, with 9 bases between them. In DNA form, the CDR3 reads TGTGCCAGCAGCCTCACAATCAACACTGAAGCTTTCTTT. This gives the protein CASSLTINTEAFF.